This paragraph reports one T cell receptor beta chain. No antigen is known for it. This CDR3 has 15 amino acids. The germline V gene encodes CDR1 MNHNY and CDR2 SVGAGI (reference sequence). J was trimmed by 5 bases and V by 4 bases; bases with no gene match: 7. Healthy donors had no documented immune events, such as infections, while sampled. The sample is drawn from a study of identifying expanded T cells in peripheral blood. Findings and caveats of the study: Clone count variance between roughly 2-week samples rose with total template count. Over around two and four weeks, about 15 and 19 clones changed, versus roughly 1.2 between replicates.

The protocol was immunoSEQ multiplex PCR, while the TCRdb copy is restricted to in-frame clones and leaves out a portion. This sample has approximately 90,000 clones; 75% to 90% occur once, and the top ten carry around 6%. The sequenced material came from blood. This rearrangement joins TRBV6-6 to TRBJ2-2, with 7 bases matching TRBD1. This TCR was sampled from a person between 18 and 70 years old in good health. The CDR3 loop reads CASSSGQTITGELFF. CDR3 coding DNA: TGTGCCAGCAGTTCGGGACAGACTATTACCGGGGAGCTGTTTTTT.